Shown below are 6 T cell receptor beta chains from a single sample sequenced in a study of glioma-infiltrating T cells. The iRepertoire nested amplicon-rescue multiplex PCR amplified TCR alpha and beta CDR3s from RNA. TCRdb re-called the multiplex PCR reads through MiXCR, storing one row per CDR3 protein. Found here are approximately 130,000 distinct CDR3 sequences, around 25% of them singletons; the top ten hold around a quarter. Sequencing was carried out using glioma tissue, nonneoplastic brain tissue, or PBMCs (not recorded which). The receptors here all came from a human donor with low-grade glioma or glioblastoma, undergoing nonglioma brain surgery, or in good health (not recorded which).

Ten or more counts support this clonotype. V is TRBV4-1 and J is TRBJ2-5; D might be TRBD2 (6 bases). CDR1 MGHRA and CDR2 YSYEKL come from the germline V gene. This CDR3 comprises 13 residues. Trimming took off 6 bases at V and 4 bases at J, with 12 bases between the two ends. The CDR3 DNA sequence: TGCGCCAGCAGTTGGATCGGGGGAGAGACCCAGTACTTC. Its protein product is CASSWIGGETQYF.

This clonotype was found many times. The chain uses TRBV25-1 and TRBJ1-1; 7 bases are a match to TRBD1. The CDR3 totals 13 residues. The germline V gene encodes CDR1 MGHDK and CDR2 SYGVNS. With V trimmed by 4 bases and J by 5 bases, 4 bases remained unmatched. This CDR3 reads CASSGTGRTEAFF. CDR3 DNA: TGTGCCAGCAGTGGGACAGGTAGGACTGAAGCTTTCTTT. Drawing the rest from reference TRBV25-1 and TRBJ1-1, the complete variable domain is EADIYQTPRYLVIGTGKKITLECSQTMGHDKMYWYQQDPGMELHLIHYSYGVNSTEKGDLSSESTVSRIRTEHFPLTLESARPSHTSQYLCASSGTGRTEAFFGQGTRLTVV.

J is TRBJ1-5 and V is TRBV7-3; possibly TRBD1 for D (6 bases). The CDR3 contains 13 residues. Trimming took off 5 bases at V and 4 bases at J, with 9 bases between the two ends. Germline lookup yields CDR1 SGHTA and CDR2 FQGTGA. CDR3 bases: TGTGCCAGCAGCCCAGGACAGAATCAGCCCCAGCATTTT. Translating it yields CASSPGQNQPQHF.

This clonotype has a handful of counts. This chain connects TRBV6-1 to TRBJ1-1; D may be TRBD1 (5 bases). CDR1 is MNHNS, CDR2 SASEGT, per germline. Trimming cost V 7 bases and J 4 bases, with 19 bases left between them. CDR3 length equals 15 residues. CDR3 coding DNA: TGTGCCAGCATGGTTTTCGGGGCGAGTGCCACTGAAGCTTTCTTT. This sequence encodes CASMVFGASATEAFF.

Ten or more counts support this clonotype. This chain joins TRBV6-1 and TRBJ1-2; D may be TRBD1 (5 bases). V lost 8 bases, J lost 6 bases, and 16 bases lay in between. Per the germline V gene, CDR1 is MNHNS and CDR2 is SASEGT. The CDR3 loop spans 13 amino acids. The CDR3 region is CASRGPERDGYTF. The CDR3 DNA sequence: TGTGCCAGCCGGGGCCCGGAACGGGATGGCTACACCTTC.

This clonotype was seen repeatedly, ten times or more. This sequence joins TRBV27 and TRBJ1-4; D gene unclear. The CDR3 loop spans 14 amino acids. CDR1 MNHEY and CDR2 SMNVEV come from the germline V gene (reference sequence). V dropped 4 bases and J dropped 6 bases, with 12 bases sitting between them. The chain's CDR3 is CASSSSGIYEKLFF. In DNA, the CDR3 is TGTGCCAGCAGTTCATCGGGGATATATGAAAAACTGTTTTTT.